A selection of T cell receptor beta chains follows, all from one sample in a study of cytomegalovirus exposure and HLA in healthy donors. TCRdb keeps only in-frame clones here, not all; method: immunoSEQ multiplex PCR. The table has approximately 200,000 clones, roughly 83% seen once. The material sequenced was PBMCs. Source of these receptors: a boy between 5 and 17 years old in good health and CMV-seronegative. Both conserved end residues are part of each CDR3. Clone size is given for some rows only: seen once, a few or many times, or a class if the clone is expanded.

CAWDRVNTGELFF,NA,TRBV30
CASSVAVFHGYTF,NA,TRBV2
CATSRDGVAGAVDTQYF,few,TRBV15
CASSTRGGSRTGELFF,NA,TRBV19
CASSPGTSGRPGTDTQYF,NA,TRBV5-1
CAISEGGGNEKLFF,few,TRBV10-3
CASSLNVAGNTEAFF,NA,TRBV5-1
CASSYSVQAWNTEAFF,NA,TRBV6-5
CASGLDRYYGYTF,NA,TRBV7-9
CASSVAIRVGETEAFF,NA,TRBV9
CASSLVGPGEKFNEQFF,NA,TRBV11-2
CSVAGQGLTFF,NA,TRBV29-1
CASSLSTGTGGGRTYEQYF,NA,TRBV7-3
CASSKGHNLPEQPQHF,NA,TRBV10-3
CAWGQPTIYF,NA,TRBV30
CATSRTSPSTEAFF,NA,TRBV27
CASGPGQSPAPQHF,NA,TRBV27
CASSSQGAKAYEQYF,NA,TRBV5-1
CASRESGTSNQPQHF,NA,TRBV6-5
CASSTPYEQYF,NA,TRBV7-9
CASSNMRSSGEQYF,NA,TRBV19
CASSKTRSQPQHF,NA,TRBV18
CASSPGDYQGEKLFF,NA,TRBV11-3
CASSLVQGAGELFF,NA,TRBV5-4
CASSLTSQGGQPQHF,NA,TRBV28
CASSQVPAGGAETQYF,NA,TRBV4-1
CASSEPTQTINYGYTF,NA,TRBV6-1